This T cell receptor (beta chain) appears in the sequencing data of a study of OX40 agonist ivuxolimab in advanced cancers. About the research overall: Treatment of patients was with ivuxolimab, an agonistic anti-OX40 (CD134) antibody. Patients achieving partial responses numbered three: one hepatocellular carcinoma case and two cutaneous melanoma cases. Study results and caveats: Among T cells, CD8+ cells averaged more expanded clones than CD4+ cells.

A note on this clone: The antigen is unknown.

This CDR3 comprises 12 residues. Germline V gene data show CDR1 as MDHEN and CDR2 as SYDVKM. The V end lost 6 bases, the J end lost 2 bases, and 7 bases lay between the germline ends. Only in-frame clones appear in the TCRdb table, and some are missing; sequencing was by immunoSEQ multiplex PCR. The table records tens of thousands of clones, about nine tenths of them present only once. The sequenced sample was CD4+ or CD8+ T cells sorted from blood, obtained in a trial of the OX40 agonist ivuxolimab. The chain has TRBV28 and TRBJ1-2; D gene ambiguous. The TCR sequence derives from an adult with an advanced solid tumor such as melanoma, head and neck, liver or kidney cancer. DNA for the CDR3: TGTGCCAGCAGCCTTGACAACTATGGCTACACCTTC. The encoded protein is CASSLDNYGYTF.